A selection of T cell receptor beta chains follows, all from one sample in a study of PD-1 blockade in classical Hodgkin lymphoma. Method: immunoSEQ multiplex PCR; TCRdb's copy keeps in-frame clones and lacks some. The sample has some 41,000 clones, around 88% seen once; the top ten hold approximately 7.6%. Material: peripheral blood mononuclear cells (PBMCs), obtained before the second cycle of nivolumab. The receptors were gathered from a human donor with classical Hodgkin lymphoma. CDR3s include the opening cysteine and the closing phenylalanine or tryptophan. The D gene is left open where the match is weak. Rows give clone size only sometimes, using once, few, many, or a class for an expanded clone.

V	J	size	D	DNA	CDR3
TRBV6-5	TRBJ2-1	.	TRBD1	TGTGCCAGCAGTTTAGGACAGGGTGTCTACAATGAGCAGTTCTTC	CASSLGQGVYNEQFF
TRBV9	TRBJ2-3	.	TRBD2	TGTGCCAGCAGCGTAGAGGGACTAGCGGGGCACACAGATACGCAGTATTTT	CASSVEGLAGHTDTQYF
TRBV7-3	TRBJ2-2	.	.	TGTGCCAGCCGTAAGACAGGTGGTACCGGGGAGCTGTTTTTT	CASRKTGGTGELFF
TRBV11-2	TRBJ2-1	.	.	TGTGCCAGCAGCATAACGGCATCTGTCAACAATGAGCAGTTCTTC	CASSITASVNNEQFF
TRBV6-5	TRBJ1-2	.	TRBD1	TGTGCCAGCAGTTATACAGGGGGCTCGAACTATGGCTACACCTTC	CASSYTGGSNYGYTF
TRBV30	TRBJ2-1	.	.	TGTGCCTGGAGTTCGCAGGGGTACAATGAGCAGTTCTTC	CAWSSQGYNEQFF
TRBV11-2	TRBJ2-5	.	.	TGTGCCAGCAGCCCCAGGGCGGAAGCCCAAGAGACCCAGTACTTC	CASSPRAEAQETQYF
TRBV7-6	TRBJ2-3	.	TRBD2	TGTGCCAGCAGCTTGGGATTAGCGGGTACCGGCACAGATACGCAGTATTTT	CASSLGLAGTGTDTQYF
TRBV29-1	TRBJ2-3	.	.	TGCAGCGTTGAAGGGACTGTGGGGATCACAGATACGCAGTATTTT	CSVEGTVGITDTQYF
TRBV19	TRBJ2-4	.	TRBD2	TGTGCCAGTAGCAGCCTAGCGGGGGCATGGTATTACATTCAGTACTTC	CASSSLAGAWYYIQYF
TRBV11-3	TRBJ2-5	once	TRBD1	TGTGCCAGCAGCTTAGTTCCAACAGGGGATGAGACCCAGTACTTC	CASSLVPTGDETQYF
TRBV30	TRBJ1-2	.	TRBD1	TGTGCCTGGAGGGTCAGGGGGAGGATCGACTACACCTTC	CAWRVRGRIDYTF
TRBV2	TRBJ1-6	.	.	TGTGCCAGCAGAATGGAGGGAAATTCACCCCTCCACTTT	CASRMEGNSPLHF
TRBV28	TRBJ1-4	.	.	TGTGCCAGCACCTCCCGGGGGGGAGTCGTTGAAAAACTGTTTTTT	CASTSRGGVVEKLFF
TRBV5-6	TRBJ1-1	.	.	TGTGCCAGCAGCTTGAAAATGACCACTGAAGCTTTCTTT	CASSLKMTTEAFF
TRBV4-1	TRBJ1-1	.	.	TGCGCCAGCAGCCAAGGTAGGGACACTGAAGCTTTCTTT	CASSQGRDTEAFF
TRBV5-4	TRBJ1-2	.	.	TGTGCCAGCAGCTCCGGACTTGGACAGCCAATTAATGGCTACACCTTC	CASSSGLGQPINGYTF
TRBV2	TRBJ2-1	.	TRBD2	TGTGCCAGCACGACCCCACTAGCGGTCCACTCCTACAATGAGCAGTTCTTC	CASTTPLAVHSYNEQFF
TRBV6-4	TRBJ2-2	.	.	TGTGCCAGCAGTGCTACCCACGAAAGCGGGGAGCTGTTTTTT	CASSATHESGELFF
TRBV7-3	TRBJ2-3	.	TRBD2	TGTGCCAGCAGCTCGCCCGCCGGAGAAGGTTCGGGGGAGGGAGATACGCAGTATTTT	CASSSPAGEGSGEGDTQYF
TRBV11-3	TRBJ1-6	.	TRBD1	TGTGCCAGCAGCACGGACAGGGTCTCCTATAATTCACCCCTCCACTTT	CASSTDRVSYNSPLHF
TRBV5-1	TRBJ1-2	.	.	TGCGCCAGCAGCTTGGCAGGTGGCTACACCTTC	CASSLAGGYTF
TRBV18	TRBJ2-2	.	TRBD1	TGTGCCAGCTCACCTGACAGGGGCACCGGGGAGCTGTTTTTT	CASSPDRGTGELFF
TRBV7-7	TRBJ2-2	.	TRBD1	TGTGCTAGCAGCTTACCAGGGGGCTCGGTCGGGGAGCTGTTTTTT	CASSLPGGSVGELFF
TRBV6-5	TRBJ2-3	.	.	TGTGCCAGCAGCGAGCGGGTGAGGCCAGATACGCAGTATTTT	CASSERVRPDTQYF
TRBV18	TRBJ1-1	.	TRBD1	TGTGCCAGCTCACCAGGATTAGGGACAGAAGAAGCTTTCTTT	CASSPGLGTEEAFF
TRBV5-1	TRBJ1-1	.	.	TGCGCCAGCAGCCCCAGAGCACAGGGTGGGAACACTGAAGCTTTCTTT	CASSPRAQGGNTEAFF
TRBV6-5	TRBJ2-3	.	.	TGTGCCAGCAGGATCCTGGACACCCGCACAGATACGCAGTATTTT	CASRILDTRTDTQYF
TRBV4-1	TRBJ2-5	.	TRBD1	TGCGCCAGCAGCCGAGGACAGGGGAGGGGCGAGACCCAGTACTTC	CASSRGQGRGETQYF
TRBV5-1	TRBJ2-3	.	.	TGCGCCAGCAGCTTGCCTGGTAGCATTAGCACAGATACGCAGTATTTT	CASSLPGSISTDTQYF
TRBV6-6	TRBJ1-2	once	TRBD1	TGTGCCAGCAGCAGAAGGGACAGGATTTATGGCTACACCTTC	CASSRRDRIYGYTF
TRBV19	TRBJ2-2	few	TRBD1	TGTGCCAGCAGGGGGACAGGGATTGCCGGGGAGCTGTTTTTT	CASRGTGIAGELFF
TRBV18	TRBJ2-6	.	TRBD1	TGTGCCAGCTCACTGGAACAGGGGTTGGCTGGGGCCAACGTCCTGACTTTC	CASSLEQGLAGANVLTF
TRBV28	TRBJ2-7	few	.	TGTGCCAGCAGTTTCGACTACGTGCAGTACTTC	CASSFDYVQYF
TRBV27	TRBJ1-1	.	TRBD1	TGTGCCAGCAGTTTAAGGGACAGGGTTGATACTGAAGCTTTCTTT	CASSLRDRVDTEAFF
TRBV2	TRBJ1-1	.	.	TGTGCCAGCAGTGAGGGGGACGGGACTGAAGCTTTCTTT	CASSEGDGTEAFF
TRBV4-2	TRBJ1-1	.	.	TGTGCCAATCGCCACCGGGACACAAGTAACACTGAAGCTTTCTTT	CANRHRDTSNTEAFF
TRBV28	TRBJ1-5	.	.	TGTGCCAGCACTCACGATCAGCCCCAGCATTTT	CASTHDQPQHF
TRBV5-1	TRBJ2-2	.	.	TGCGCCAGCAGCCCCCGTTTCGATACCGGGGAGCTGTTTTTT	CASSPRFDTGELFF
TRBV5-6	TRBJ2-1	.	.	TGTGCCAGCAGCTTTACGAGGAAGTCCTACAATGAGCAGTTCTTC	CASSFTRKSYNEQFF
TRBV9	TRBJ2-5	.	.	TGTGCCAGCAGCGCTGGTCCCGACCAGACCCAGTACTTC	CASSAGPDQTQYF
TRBV9	TRBJ2-1	.	.	TGTGCCAGCAGCGTGGTCGGGAACTCCTACAATGAGCAGTTCTTC	CASSVVGNSYNEQFF
TRBV7-9	TRBJ2-1	.	TRBD2	TGTGCCAGCAGCTTACCGGGACTAGCGGGAGGAAGCTCCTACAATGAGCAGTTCTTC	CASSLPGLAGGSSYNEQFF
TRBV18	TRBJ1-5	once	.	TGTGCCAGCTCACCATCGGGGGGAGTTAACAATCAGCCCCAGCATTTT	CASSPSGGVNNQPQHF
TRBV5-4	TRBJ2-5	.	TRBD2	TGTGCCAGCAGCCTACGACTAGCGCAAGAGACCCAGTACTTC	CASSLRLAQETQYF
TRBV25-1	TRBJ2-2	.	.	TGTGCCACCCCACCCGGAGGAACATACACTCACGACGGGGAGCTGTTTTTT	CATPPGGTYTHDGELFF
TRBV27	TRBJ1-1	.	.	TGTGCCACCCCGGAGGGGTCTCGAGGACAGAGGAACACTGAAGCTTTCTTT	CATPEGSRGQRNTEAFF
TRBV28	TRBJ1-5	.	TRBD1	TGTGCCAGCAGTTTGACAGGGACTTTGGAGCCCCAGCATTTT	CASSLTGTLEPQHF
TRBV5-1	TRBJ1-2	.	TRBD1	TGCGCCAGCAGCGCAACAACAGGGGGCGCCGGCTATGGCTACACCTTC	CASSATTGGAGYGYTF
TRBV5-1	TRBJ2-6	.	.	TGCGCCAGCAGCTTTTGGACTTCCTCTGGGGCCAACGTCCTGACTTTC	CASSFWTSSGANVLTF
TRBV5-6	TRBJ2-1	.	TRBD2	TGTGCCAGCAGCTTGGAAGGTAGCGGGGGGGACAATGAGCAGTTCTTC	CASSLEGSGGDNEQFF